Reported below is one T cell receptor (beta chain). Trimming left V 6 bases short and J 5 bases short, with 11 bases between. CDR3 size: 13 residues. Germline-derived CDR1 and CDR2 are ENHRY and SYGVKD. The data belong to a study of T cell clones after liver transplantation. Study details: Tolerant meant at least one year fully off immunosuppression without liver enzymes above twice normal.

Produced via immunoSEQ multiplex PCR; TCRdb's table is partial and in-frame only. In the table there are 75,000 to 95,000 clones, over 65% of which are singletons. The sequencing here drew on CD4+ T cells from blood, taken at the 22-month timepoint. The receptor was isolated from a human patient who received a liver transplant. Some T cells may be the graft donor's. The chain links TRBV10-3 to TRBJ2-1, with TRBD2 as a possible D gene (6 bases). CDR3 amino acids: CAIRSGLNNEQFF. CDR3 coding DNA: TGTGCCATCAGATCGGGACTTAACAATGAGCAGTTCTTC.